This T cell receptor (beta chain) stems from a study of cytomegalovirus exposure and HLA in healthy donors. Study findings and constraints: Most TCR sequences showed up rarely, but some public TCRs showed up in many donors. It was found in a later analysis that first-cohort TCR clusters tended to co-occur in the 100 to 150 validation repertoires.

The germline CDR1 and CDR2 sequences are SGDLS and YYNGEE. CDR3 length: 14 residues. Trimming cost V 3 bases and J 3 bases, with 13 bases left between them. The method was immunoSEQ multiplex PCR; TCRdb's version includes in-frame clones alone and lacks a portion of them. Counted here are 200,000 to 300,000 clones, roughly 87% occurring once; the ten biggest clones make up around 12%. Concerning this clone itself: The antigen is undetermined.

The sequence was obtained from a man aged 18 to 30 in good health and CMV-seropositive. The sequenced material came from PBMCs. This chain links TRBV9 with TRBJ2-7; D may correspond to TRBD1 or TRBD2 (6 bases each). The CDR3 nucleotides are TGTGCCAGCAGCGCCACAGGGACTTTCTACGAGCAGTACTTC. Translating gives CASSATGTFYEQYF. Complete variable domain (other parts from reference TRBV9 and TRBJ2-7): DSGVTQTPKHLITATGQRVTLRCSPRSGDLSVYWYQQSLDQGLQFLIQYYNGEERAKGNILERFSAQQFPDLHSELNLSSLELGDSALYFCASSATGTFYEQYFGPGTRLTVT.